These 7 T cell receptor beta chains were sequenced from one sample in a study of T cells in localized non-small cell lung cancer. Sequencing was performed with immunoSEQ multiplex PCR; in TCRdb, only in-frame clones are kept and a portion is missing. The table lists 25,000 to 30,000 clones, approximately 90% of them singletons. Source: peripheral blood, taken before any cancer treatment. All receptors come from a woman aged 18-55 years with stage I lung adenocarcinoma.

The chain couples TRBV10-2 to TRBJ2-1, with TRBD1 matching over 7 bases. CDR3 length: 13 amino acids. Germline CDR1 WSHSY, CDR2 SAAADI. V was clipped by 8 bases and J by 4 bases; unmatched bases: 5. CDR3 coding DNA: TGCGCCAGCCGGGACAGAACATACAATGAGCAGTTCTTC. This codes for CASRDRTYNEQFF.

The rearrangement joins TRBV5-4 to TRBJ1-6; TRBD1 aligns across 9 bases. This CDR3 contains 14 residues. Germline CDR1 and CDR2: SGHNT and YYREEE (reference sequence). V shed 4 bases, J shed 6 bases, and the junction held 2 bases outside the gene matches. The CDR3 spells CASSLDRGNSPLHF. In DNA, the CDR3 is TGTGCCAGCAGCCTGGACAGGGGTAATTCACCCCTCCACTTT.

This chain connects TRBV6-4 to TRBJ1-1, with TRBD1 matching over 9 bases. The CDR3 has 14 residues. CDR1 and CDR2 from the germline V gene are MRHNA and SNTAGT. The V gene end was trimmed by 6 bases and the J gene end by 2 bases; junction bases not matched to a gene: 4. The CDR3 here is CASRLTGGNTEAFF. In nucleotides, the CDR3 is TGTGCCAGCAGGTTAACAGGGGGCAACACTGAAGCTTTCTTT.

This chain joins TRBV7-9 and TRBJ2-3, with D perhaps TRBD1 (6 bases). Germline CDR1 reads SEHNR; CDR2 reads FQNEAQ (reference sequence). This CDR3 has 14 residues. V was shortened by 3 bases and J by 6 bases, with 13 bases between the two germline ends. As DNA, the CDR3 is TGTGCCAGCAGCTTCGGACAGATTCAGGATACGCAGTATTTT. Its protein is CASSFGQIQDTQYF.

As for this clone: Other DNA sequences in the sample encode the same CDR3. The V gene is TRBV9, the J gene TRBJ2-2; D unresolved. The CDR3 contains 14 residues. V was cut by 0 bases and J by 1 base, with 4 bases left in between. The germline gives CDR1 SGDLS, CDR2 YYNGEE. The CDR3 DNA sequence: TGTGCCAGCAGCGTAGTGGGGAACACCGGGGAGCTGTTTTTT. This translates into CASSVVGNTGELFF.

The chain has TRBV6-5 and TRBJ2-7; 7 positions match TRBD1. This CDR3 contains 13 residues. Germline assignment: CDR1 MNHEY and CDR2 SVGAGI. V dropped 2 bases and J dropped 5; count of bases not matched to a gene: 3. The CDR3 DNA reads as TGTGCCAGCAGTTACAACAGGGGCCACGAGCAGTACTTC. Translated, it gives CASSYNRGHEQYF.

This sequence joins TRBV15 and TRBJ2-1; TRBD2 matches at 10 bases. This CDR3 comprises 15 residues. V lost 3 bases, J lost 7 bases, and 6 bases stayed unmatched. The germline V gene has CDR1 LNHNV and CDR2 YYDKDF (reference sequence). The DNA for the CDR3 is TGTGCCACCAGCAGTAGCGGGAGGCTCGCAAATGAGCAGTTCTTC. Translated, it gives CATSSSGRLANEQFF.